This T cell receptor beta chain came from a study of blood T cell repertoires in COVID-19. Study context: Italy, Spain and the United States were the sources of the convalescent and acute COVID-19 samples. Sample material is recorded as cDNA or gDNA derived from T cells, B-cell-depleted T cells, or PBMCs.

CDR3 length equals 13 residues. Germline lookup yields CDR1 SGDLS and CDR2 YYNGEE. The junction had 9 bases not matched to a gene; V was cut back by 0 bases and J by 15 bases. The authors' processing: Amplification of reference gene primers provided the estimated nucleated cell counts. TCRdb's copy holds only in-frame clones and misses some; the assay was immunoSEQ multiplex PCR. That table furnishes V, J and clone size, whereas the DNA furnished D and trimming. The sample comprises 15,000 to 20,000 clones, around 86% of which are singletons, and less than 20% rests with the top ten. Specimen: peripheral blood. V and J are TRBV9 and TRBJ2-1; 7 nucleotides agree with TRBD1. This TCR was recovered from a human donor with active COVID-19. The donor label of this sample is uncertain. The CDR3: CASSVDVEDRLFF. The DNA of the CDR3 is TGTGCCAGCAGCGTAGATGTCGAGGACAGGTTGTTCTTC.